A selection of T cell receptor beta chains follows, all from one sample in a study of Ad26.COV2.S vaccination and SARS-CoV-2 variants. TCRdb's copy holds only in-frame clones and misses some; the assay was immunoSEQ multiplex PCR. Among around 380,000 clones listed, around nine tenths were seen once. This specimen was peripheral blood, taken in a trial of Ad26.COV2.S vaccine versus placebo. These receptors were obtained from a person between 18 and 65 years old who received the Ad26.COV2.S COVID-19 vaccine or a placebo. Each CDR3 is given with its conserved first and last residue. The order of the fields is V gene, clone size, J gene, D gene, CDR3 protein, CDR3 DNA. A D gene is named only where the DNA matches it firmly. Clone size is not always given. Where it is, it says once, few, many or a class for expanded clones.

V: TRBV27; size: NA; J: TRBJ2-3; D: TRBD2; CDR3: CASRLAGLLGDTQYF; DNA: TGTGCCAGCAGACTAGCGGGACTACTAGGGGATACGCAGTATTTT
V: TRBV6-1; size: NA; J: TRBJ2-5; D: NA; CDR3: CASREGGRETQYF; DNA: TGTGCCAGCAGAGAAGGGGGTCGAGAGACCCAGTACTTC
V: TRBV6-2/TRBV6-3; size: once; J: TRBJ2-2; D: TRBD2; CDR3: CASSPLAGRVFF; DNA: TGTGCCAGCAGCCCTCTAGCGGGGAGGGTGTTTTTT
V: TRBV5-8; size: NA; J: TRBJ1-2; D: NA; CDR3: CASSLDTGLSNYGYTF; DNA: TGTGCCAGCAGCTTGGATACAGGACTTTCTAACTATGGCTACACCTTC
V: TRBV4-1; size: few; J: TRBJ1-5; D: TRBD1; CDR3: CASSQEVRDRNQPQHF; DNA: TGCGCCAGCAGCCAAGAGGTCCGGGACAGAAATCAGCCCCAGCATTTT
V: TRBV11-1; size: NA; J: TRBJ2-2; D: NA; CDR3: CASSSTGELFF; DNA: TGTGCCAGCAGCTCCACCGGGGAGCTGTTTTTT
V: TRBV11-2; size: NA; J: TRBJ1-1; D: NA; CDR3: CASSSLRRMNTEAFF; DNA: TGTGCCAGCAGCTCCCTACGACGTATGAACACTGAAGCTTTCTTT
V: TRBV28; size: NA; J: TRBJ2-3; D: TRBD2; CDR3: CASSPQLAGGADTQYF; DNA: TGTGCCAGCAGTCCCCAACTAGCGGGGGGGGCAGATACGCAGTATTTT
V: TRBV11-2; size: few; J: TRBJ2-1; D: NA; CDR3: CASSLVGATTNEQFF; DNA: TGTGCCAGCAGCTTAGTAGGGGCCACAACGAATGAGCAGTTCTTC
V: TRBV7-2; size: NA; J: TRBJ2-3; D: NA; CDR3: CASSPPLDTQYF; DNA: TGTGCCAGCAGCCCCCCCCTAGATACGCAGTATTTT
V: TRBV24-1; size: NA; J: TRBJ2-5; D: NA; CDR3: CATSGGTVSQETQYF; DNA: TGTGCCACCAGTGGCGGGACAGTCTCCCAAGAGACCCAGTACTTC
V: TRBV7-8; size: once; J: TRBJ1-2; D: TRBD1; CDR3: CASSLGNMGQGVYGYTF; DNA: TGTGCCAGCAGCTTAGGGAATATGGGACAGGGGGTCTATGGCTACACCTTC
V: TRBV7-9; size: NA; J: TRBJ1-5; D: NA; CDR3: CASSLSGRVGNQPQHF; DNA: TGTGCCAGCAGCTTATCCGGCAGGGTGGGCAATCAGCCCCAGCATTTT
V: TRBV9; size: NA; J: TRBJ2-5; D: TRBD2; CDR3: CASSARGLAKSQETQYF; DNA: TGTGCCAGCAGCGCAAGAGGACTAGCTAAATCTCAAGAGACCCAGTACTTC
V: TRBV13; size: NA; J: TRBJ2-1; D: TRBD2; CDR3: CASSLGLAGRNREQFF; DNA: TGTGCCAGCAGCTTGGGACTAGCGGGGCGTAATAGAGAGCAGTTCTTC
V: TRBV3-1/TRBV3-2; size: once; J: TRBJ1-6; D: TRBD1; CDR3: CASSHSDREKNSPLHF; DNA: TGTGCCAGCAGCCACTCAGACAGGGAGAAAAATTCACCCCTCCACTTT
V: TRBV27; size: NA; J: TRBJ1-2; D: NA; CDR3: CASSLVSGYGYTF; DNA: TGTGCCAGCAGTTTAGTTTCAGGATATGGCTACACCTTC
V: TRBV29-1; size: NA; J: TRBJ2-7; D: TRBD1; CDR3: CSVEQDRGVEQYF; DNA: TGCAGCGTTGAACAGGACAGGGGGGTCGAGCAGTACTTC
V: TRBV6-5; size: few; J: TRBJ2-7; D: TRBD1; CDR3: CASSLGTDSYEQYF; DNA: TGTGCCAGCAGTTTAGGGACAGATAGTTACGAGCAGTACTTC
V: TRBV7-2; size: NA; J: TRBJ2-2; D: NA; CDR3: CASNRKEAGELFF; DNA: TGTGCCAGCAACAGAAAGGAGGCCGGGGAGCTGTTTTTT
V: TRBV9; size: once; J: TRBJ2-3; D: NA; CDR3: CASSVGSFSDTQYF; DNA: TGTGCCAGCAGCGTAGGGTCCTTTTCAGATACGCAGTATTTT
V: TRBV14; size: NA; J: TRBJ2-7; D: NA; CDR3: CASSQGSQGYEQYF; DNA: TGTGCCAGCAGTCAAGGGAGTCAGGGGTACGAGCAGTACTTC
V: TRBV20-1; size: NA; J: TRBJ2-2; D: NA; CDR3: CSASSRLNTGELFF; DNA: TGCAGTGCTAGTAGCAGGCTAAACACCGGGGAGCTGTTTTTT
V: TRBV7-8; size: once; J: TRBJ2-7; D: NA; CDR3: CASSLLGGPYEQYF; DNA: TGTGCCAGCAGCTTACTCGGCGGGCCCTACGAGCAGTACTTC
V: TRBV27; size: NA; J: TRBJ2-7; D: NA; CDR3: CARRGQGLGEQYF; DNA: TGTGCCAGGAGGGGACAGGGACTAGGCGAGCAGTACTTC
V: TRBV21-1; size: NA; J: TRBJ1-1; D: NA; CDR3: CAGGGQSNTEAFF; DNA: TGTGCCGGGGGAGGGCAGAGCAACACTGAAGCTTTCTTT
V: TRBV18; size: NA; J: TRBJ1-3; D: TRBD1; CDR3: CASSPLDRVSGNTIYF; DNA: TGTGCCAGCTCACCACTAGACAGGGTATCTGGAAACACCATATATTTT